This T cell receptor (beta chain) was recorded in a study of T cells of healthy individuals. This clonotype was seen a few times. TCRdb reprocessed the 5' RACE reads via MiXCR and lists one record per CDR3 protein. Of around 100,000 distinct CDR3 sequences detected, 17% appear once; the ten largest clones hold 6.2%. CDR3 length: 15 residues. The V gene's germline CDR1 is GTSNPN and CDR2 SVGIG (reference sequence). Trimming at V came to 3 bases and at J to 4 bases, leaving 6 bases not matched to a gene. The clonotype was recovered from a human donor in good health. The chain carries TRBV30 and TRBJ1-6, with 7 bases fitting TRBD1. The CDR3 DNA follows: TGTGCCTGGAGGGGGCCGGGACAGTATAATTCACCCCTCCACTTT. Translation gives CAWRGPGQYNSPLHF.